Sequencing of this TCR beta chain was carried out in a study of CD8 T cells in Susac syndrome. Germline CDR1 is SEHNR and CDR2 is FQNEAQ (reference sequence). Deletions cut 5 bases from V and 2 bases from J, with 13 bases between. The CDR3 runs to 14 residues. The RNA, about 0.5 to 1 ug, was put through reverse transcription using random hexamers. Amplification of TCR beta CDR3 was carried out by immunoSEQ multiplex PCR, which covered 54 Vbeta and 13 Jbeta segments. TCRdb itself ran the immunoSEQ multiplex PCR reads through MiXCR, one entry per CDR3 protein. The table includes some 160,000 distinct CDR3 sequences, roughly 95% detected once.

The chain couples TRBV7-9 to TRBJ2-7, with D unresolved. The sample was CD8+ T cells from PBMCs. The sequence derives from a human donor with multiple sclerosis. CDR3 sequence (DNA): TGTGCCAGCAGCCTCCCCGGGTCAACCTACGAGCAGTACTTC. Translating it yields CASSLPGSTYEQYF.